Below, one T cell receptor beta chain is given with its context. Authors' data handling: Estimation of nucleated cell counts was performed using reference gene primer amplification. Generated by immunoSEQ multiplex PCR, the TCRdb table keeps only in-frame clones and is missing some. Clone size and V and J calls were adopted from that table, with D and trimming inferred from the DNA. The repertoire holds tens of thousands of clones, with almost 85% as singletons. These data originate in a study of blood T cell repertoires in COVID-19. Study-level background: The origin of the acute and convalescent COVID-19 samples was the United States, Italy and Spain.

The CDR3 covers 15 residues. Germline V gene sequence: CDR1 SGDLS, CDR2 YYNGEE. V was shortened by 3 bases and J by 4 bases, with 14 bases between the two germline ends. The chain couples TRBV9 to TRBJ2-1; weak D call: TRBD1 (6 bases). Sequencing was carried out using peripheral blood. The clonotype comes from a human donor in a cohort sampled during active COVID-19. For the CDR3, the DNA is TGTGCCAGCAGCGCAGGACAGATGGGGTACAATGAGCAGTTCTTC. It specifies CASSAGQMGYNEQFF.